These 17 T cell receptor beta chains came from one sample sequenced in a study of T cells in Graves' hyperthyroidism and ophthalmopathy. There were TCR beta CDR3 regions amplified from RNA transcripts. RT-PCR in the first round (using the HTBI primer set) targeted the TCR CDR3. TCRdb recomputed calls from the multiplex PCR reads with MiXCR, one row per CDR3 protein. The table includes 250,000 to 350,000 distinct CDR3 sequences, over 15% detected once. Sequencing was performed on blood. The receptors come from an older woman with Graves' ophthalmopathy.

The CDR3 spells CASSQDGSERGYTF. The DNA for the CDR3 is TGCGCCAGCAGCCAAGATGGTTCGGAAAGAGGCTACACCTTC. This rearrangement joins TRBV4-3 to TRBJ1-2; D remains ambiguous. Trimming removed 0 bases from V and 8 bases from J, with 13 bases in between. Germline loops: CDR1 LGHNA, CDR2 YSLEER. The CDR3 covers 14 residues.

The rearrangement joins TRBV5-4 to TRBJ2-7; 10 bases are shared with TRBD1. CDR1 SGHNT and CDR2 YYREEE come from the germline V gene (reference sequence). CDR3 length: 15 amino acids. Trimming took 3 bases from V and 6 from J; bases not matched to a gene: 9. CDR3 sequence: CASSSAGQGSSEQYF. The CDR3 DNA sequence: TGTGCCAGCAGCTCTGCGGGACAGGGGTCGTCCGAGCAGTACTTC.

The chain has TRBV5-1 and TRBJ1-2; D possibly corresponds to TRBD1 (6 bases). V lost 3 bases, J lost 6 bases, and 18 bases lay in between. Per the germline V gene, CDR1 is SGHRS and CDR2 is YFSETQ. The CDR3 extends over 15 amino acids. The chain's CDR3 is CASSWTVSEGDGYTF. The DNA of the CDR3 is TGCGCCAGCAGCTGGACAGTTTCTGAGGGTGATGGCTACACCTTC.

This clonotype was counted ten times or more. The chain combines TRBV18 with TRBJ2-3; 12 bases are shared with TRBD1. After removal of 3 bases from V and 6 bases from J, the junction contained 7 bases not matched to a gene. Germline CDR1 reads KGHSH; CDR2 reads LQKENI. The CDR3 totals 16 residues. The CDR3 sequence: CASSPVGTGGQDTQYF. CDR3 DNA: TGTGCCAGCTCACCCGTGGGGACAGGGGGCCAGGATACGCAGTATTTT.

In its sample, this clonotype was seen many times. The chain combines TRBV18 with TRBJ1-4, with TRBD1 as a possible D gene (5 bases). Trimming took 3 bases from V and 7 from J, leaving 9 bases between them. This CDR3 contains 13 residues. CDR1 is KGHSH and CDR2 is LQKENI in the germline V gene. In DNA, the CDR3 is TGTGCCAGCTCACCCACCGACAGTGAAAAACTGTTTTTT. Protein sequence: CASSPTDSEKLFF.

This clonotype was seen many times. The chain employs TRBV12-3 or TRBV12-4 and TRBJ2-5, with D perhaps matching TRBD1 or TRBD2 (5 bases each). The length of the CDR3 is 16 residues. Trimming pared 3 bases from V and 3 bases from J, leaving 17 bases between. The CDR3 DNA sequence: TGTGCCAGCAGTTTTTTTCAGGGTCGGGGAAAAGAGACCCAGTACTTC. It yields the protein CASSFFQGRGKETQYF.

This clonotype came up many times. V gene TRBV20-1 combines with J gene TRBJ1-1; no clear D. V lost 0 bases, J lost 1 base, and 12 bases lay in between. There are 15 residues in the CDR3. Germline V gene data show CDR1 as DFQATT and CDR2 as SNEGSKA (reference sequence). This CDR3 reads CSAREGFRGNTEAFF. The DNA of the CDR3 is TGCAGTGCTAGAGAAGGGTTTCGAGGGAACACTGAAGCTTTCTTT.

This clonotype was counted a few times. The CDR3 sequence is CASSLIGVGLGTEAFF. CDR3 nucleotide sequence: TGCGCCAGCAGCTTGATCGGGGTGGGGCTGGGCACTGAAGCTTTCTTT. This chain joins TRBV5-1 and TRBJ1-1; TRBD1 might be the D (5 bases). V lost 1 base, J lost 4 bases, and 17 bases lay in between. CDR1 is SGHRS, CDR2 YFSETQ, per germline. This CDR3 contains 16 residues.

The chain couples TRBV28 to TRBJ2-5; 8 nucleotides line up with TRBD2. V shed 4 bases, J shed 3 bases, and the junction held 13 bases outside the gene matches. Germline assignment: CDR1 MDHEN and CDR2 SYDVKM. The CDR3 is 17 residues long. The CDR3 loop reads CASSSPGLGRGEETQYF. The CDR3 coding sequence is TGTGCCAGCAGTTCGCCGGGACTAGGACGTGGTGAAGAGACCCAGTACTTC.

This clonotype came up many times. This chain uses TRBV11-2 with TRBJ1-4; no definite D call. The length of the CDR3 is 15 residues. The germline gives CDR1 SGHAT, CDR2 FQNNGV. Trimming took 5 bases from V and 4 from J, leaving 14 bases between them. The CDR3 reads CASSPQESRNEKLFF. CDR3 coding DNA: TGTGCCAGCAGCCCTCAAGAGAGTCGTAATGAAAAACTGTTTTTT.

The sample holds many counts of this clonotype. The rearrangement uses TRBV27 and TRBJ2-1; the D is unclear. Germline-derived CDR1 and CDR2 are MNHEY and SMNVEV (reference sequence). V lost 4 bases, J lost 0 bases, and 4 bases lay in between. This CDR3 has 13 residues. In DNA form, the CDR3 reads TGTGCCAGCAGTTCCCGCTCCTACAATGAGCAGTTCTTC. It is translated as CASSSRSYNEQFF.

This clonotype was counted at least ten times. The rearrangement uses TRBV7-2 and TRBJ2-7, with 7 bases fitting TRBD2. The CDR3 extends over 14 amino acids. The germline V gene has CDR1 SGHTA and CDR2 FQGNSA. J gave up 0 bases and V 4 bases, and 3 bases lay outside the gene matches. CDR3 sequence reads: CASSSLAASYEQYF. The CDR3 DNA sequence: TGTGCCAGCAGCTCGCTAGCGGCCTCCTACGAGCAGTACTTC.

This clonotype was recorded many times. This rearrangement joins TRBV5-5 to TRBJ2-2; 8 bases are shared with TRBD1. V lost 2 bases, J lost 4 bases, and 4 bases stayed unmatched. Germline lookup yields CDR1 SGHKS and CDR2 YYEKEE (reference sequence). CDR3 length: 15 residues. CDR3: CASSFVTGGTGELFF. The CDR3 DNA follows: TGTGCCAGCAGCTTTGTCACAGGGGGCACCGGGGAGCTGTTTTTT.

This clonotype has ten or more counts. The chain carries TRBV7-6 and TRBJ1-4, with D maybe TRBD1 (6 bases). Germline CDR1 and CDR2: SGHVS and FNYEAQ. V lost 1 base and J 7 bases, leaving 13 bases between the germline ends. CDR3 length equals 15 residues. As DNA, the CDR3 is TGTGCCAGCAGCTTAGGGGCAGGGGCAGGTGAAAAACTGTTTTTT. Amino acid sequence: CASSLGAGAGEKLFF.

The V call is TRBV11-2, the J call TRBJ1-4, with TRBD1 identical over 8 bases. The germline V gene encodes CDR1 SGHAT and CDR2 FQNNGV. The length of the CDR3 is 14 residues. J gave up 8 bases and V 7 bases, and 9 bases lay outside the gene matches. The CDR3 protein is CASTVQGVGEKLFF. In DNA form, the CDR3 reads TGTGCCAGCACCGTACAGGGGGTAGGGGAAAAACTGTTTTTT. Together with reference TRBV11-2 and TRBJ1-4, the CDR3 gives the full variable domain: EAGVAQSPRYKIIEKRQSVAFWCNPISGHATLYWYQQILGQGPKLLIQFQNNGVVDDSQLPKDRFSAERLKGVDSTLKIQPAKLEDSAVYLCASTVQGVGEKLFFGSGTQLSVL.

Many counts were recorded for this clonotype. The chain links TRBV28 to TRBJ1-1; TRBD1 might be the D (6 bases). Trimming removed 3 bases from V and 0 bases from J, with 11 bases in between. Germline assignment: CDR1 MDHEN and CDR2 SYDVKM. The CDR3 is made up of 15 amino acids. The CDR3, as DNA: TGTGCCAGCAGTTTGTACAGGGCCTTGAACACTGAAGCTTTCTTT. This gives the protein CASSLYRALNTEAFF.

The CDR3 bases are TGCGCCAGCAGCTTGGGCGGCGGGGGGTTGTATACGCAGTATTTT. Amino acid sequence: CASSLGGGGLYTQYF. This chain uses TRBV5-1 with TRBJ2-3; 8 bases map to TRBD2. V was clipped by 0 bases and J by 7 bases; unmatched bases: 7. CDR1 SGHRS and CDR2 YFSETQ come from the germline V gene. The CDR3 sequence is 15 residues long.